This is a list of T cell receptor beta chains from one sample in a study of CD8+ T cells in alopecia areata. Assay: immunoSEQ multiplex PCR; the TCRdb copy retains only in-frame clones and omits some. The sample gives 150,000 to 250,000 clones, approximately 60% of which show up once; around 3.2% is in the top ten. The source was CD4+ T cells sorted from blood, collected at week 4, from a patient treated with tofacitinib. All receptors come from a human donor with alopecia areata. CDR3s include the opening cysteine and the closing phenylalanine or tryptophan. The order of the fields is clone size, V gene, J gene, D gene, CDR3 length, CDR3 DNA, CDR3 protein. The D gene is left open where the match is weak. Not all rows give a size; the values are once, few, many and, for expanded clones, a class.

NA	TRBV9	TRBJ1-1	TRBD1	15	TGTGCCAGCAGCGTAGAGGCGAGTGGACAGGGTGTAGCTTTCTTT	CASSVEASGQGVAFF
NA	TRBV7-6	TRBJ2-2	NA	14	TGTGCCAGCAGCTCCCTTAGGGGGACCGGGGAGCTGTTTTTT	CASSSLRGTGELFF
NA	TRBV5-1	TRBJ2-2	NA	15	TGCGCCAGCAGCTTGGCCCCCGCGAACACCGGGGAGCTGTTTTTT	CASSLAPANTGELFF
few	TRBV29-1	TRBJ1-1	NA	11	TGCAGCGTTGGTCTGGGGCATGCGGCTTTCTTT	CSVGLGHAAFF
once	TRBV15	TRBJ1-2	NA	15	TGTGCCACCAGCGGTTACAGGGATGGACCCTATGGCTACACCTTC	CATSGYRDGPYGYTF
many	TRBV5-6	TRBJ1-6	NA	13	TGTGCCAGCAGCTTGAGCGGAAATTCACCCCTCCACTTT	CASSLSGNSPLHF
few	TRBV6-1	TRBJ1-6	NA	14	TGTGCCAGCAGTGGACAGAGTTATAATTCACCCCTCCACTTT	CASSGQSYNSPLHF
NA	TRBV28	TRBJ2-7	NA	15	TGTGCCAGCAGACCAAGGATCGGGGGTTCTCACGAGCAGTACTTC	CASRPRIGGSHEQYF
NA	TRBV2	TRBJ2-5	NA	12	TGTGCCAGCAGCCCCGGCCGGGAGACCCAGTACTTC	CASSPGRETQYF
few	TRBV7-2	TRBJ2-1	NA	15	TGTGCCAGCAGCTTAGGTGGACAGCCCCACAATGAGCAGTTCTTC	CASSLGGQPHNEQFF
NA	TRBV30	TRBJ2-5	TRBD1	16	TGTGCCTGGAGTAGGGGACAGGGGTTGCGAGGAGAGACCCAGTACTTC	CAWSRGQGLRGETQYF
NA	TRBV5-6	TRBJ2-4	NA	13	TGTGCCAGCAGCTTGGGGGCCAAGGTCATTCAGTACTTC	CASSLGAKVIQYF
NA	TRBV4-1	TRBJ2-5	TRBD1	16	TGCGCCAGCAGCCACGGGACAGTGAAAACCCAAGAGACCCAGTACTTC	CASSHGTVKTQETQYF
few	TRBV7-9	TRBJ1-4	TRBD1	16	TGTGCCAGCAGCTCCCGGTCGGGGACAGGGGTTGAAAAACTGTTTTTT	CASSSRSGTGVEKLFF
NA	TRBV30	TRBJ1-6	NA	16	TGTGCCTGGAGCCGCAACCGACAGGTCGATAATTCACCCCTCCACTTT	CAWSRNRQVDNSPLHF
once	TRBV30	TRBJ2-3	NA	13	TGTGCCTGGTCGATCAGGGGGGCAGATACGCAGTATTTT	CAWSIRGADTQYF
NA	TRBV30	TRBJ1-2	TRBD1	13	TGTGCCTTCAAACAGGGGGCCGGGGATGGCTACACCTTC	CAFKQGAGDGYTF
NA	TRBV30	TRBJ2-1	NA	13	TGTGCCTACGGACTAACCTCCTACAATGAGCAGTTCTTC	CAYGLTSYNEQFF
NA	TRBV7-6	TRBJ1-2	NA	15	TGTGCCAGCAGCTTAGAGGGTAGGGCCAACTATGGCTACACCTTC	CASSLEGRANYGYTF
NA	TRBV7-9	TRBJ1-2	NA	14	TGTGCCAGCAGCCCGGGACACGGCAACTATGGCTACACCTTC	CASSPGHGNYGYTF
few	TRBV29-1	TRBJ2-5	NA	11	TGCAGCGTCGGGACCCAGGAGACCCAGTACTTC	CSVGTQETQYF
NA	TRBV5-1	TRBJ2-3	TRBD2	16	TGCGCCAGCAGACCCAATGCCGCGGGGAGGGTGGATACGCAGTATTTT	CASRPNAAGRVDTQYF
few	TRBV18	TRBJ2-7	NA	12	TGTGCCAGCTCACCAGGGGTCTACGAGCAGTACTTC	CASSPGVYEQYF
NA	TRBV7-9	TRBJ2-5	TRBD1	15	TGTGCCAGCAGCCCGAAGACAGGGCCTCGGGAGACCCAGTACTTC	CASSPKTGPRETQYF
NA	TRBV29-1	TRBJ1-1	NA	12	TGCAGCGTGAGGGTTGTGAACACTGAAGCTTTCTTT	CSVRVVNTEAFF
NA	TRBV2	TRBJ2-3	TRBD1	13	TGTGCCAGCAGTGAAGCGCGGGGACAGGGCCAGTATTTT	CASSEARGQGQYF
NA	TRBV11-2	TRBJ1-2	NA	14	TGTGCCAGCAGCTTAGTAGCCGTCCCCTATGGCTACACCTTC	CASSLVAVPYGYTF
NA	TRBV29-1	TRBJ2-5	TRBD2	16	TGCAGCGTTGAAAGGGGACTAGCGGGGACCCAAGAGACCCAGTACTTC	CSVERGLAGTQETQYF
few	TRBV29-1	TRBJ2-5	NA	13	TGCAGCGCAAAACCCAGGTTTAAAGAGACCCAGTACTTC	CSAKPRFKETQYF
many	TRBV18	TRBJ2-6	NA	17	TGTGCCAGCTCACCCCCTACAGGGCTGAGTGGGGCCAACGTCCTGACTTTC	CASSPPTGLSGANVLTF
NA	TRBV30	TRBJ2-3	TRBD2	15	TGTGCCTGGAGTGTAGACGGGGGGGCCATTGGTACGCAGTATTTT	CAWSVDGGAIGTQYF
NA	TRBV7-2	TRBJ2-2	TRBD1	16	TGTGCCAGCAGCTTAACCGGGACAGGGCTAACCGGGGAGCTGTTTTTT	CASSLTGTGLTGELFF
NA	TRBV29-1	TRBJ2-2	TRBD1	14	TGCAGCGTCGCCGGGACAGCTTACACCGGGGAGCTGTTTTTT	CSVAGTAYTGELFF
few	TRBV29-1	TRBJ1-1	TRBD1	14	TGCAGCGGGGGACAGGGGTCAATGAACACTGAAGCTTTCTTT	CSGGQGSMNTEAFF
NA	TRBV4-2	TRBJ1-2	NA	15	TGTGCCAGCAGCTTTCAGGGTAGACCAGATACCCAGGTCACCTTC	CASSFQGRPDTQVTF
NA	TRBV12-5	TRBJ1-1	NA	18	TGTGCTAGTGGTCTTTGGGCTCAGGTCGGCCTCATGAACACTGAAGCTTTCTTT	CASGLWAQVGLMNTEAFF
NA	TRBV4-1	TRBJ1-2	NA	12	TGCGCCAGCAGCCAAGTGACGGGTGGCTACACCTTC	CASSQVTGGYTF
NA	TRBV30	TRBJ1-1	NA	14	TGTGCCTGGAGTGTGAGGTTCTTGAACACTGAAGCTTTCTTT	CAWSVRFLNTEAFF
few	TRBV27	TRBJ2-2	NA	15	TGTGCCAGCAGCCAGGGACGAGGGGACACCGGGGAGCTGTTTTTT	CASSQGRGDTGELFF
NA	TRBV11-2	TRBJ1-1	NA	16	TGTGCCAGCAGCCCAGGCGCTGACAGACTGAACACTGAAGCTTTCTTT	CASSPGADRLNTEAFF
NA	TRBV2	TRBJ2-2	TRBD2	14	TGTGCCAGCAGTACGGAGACTAGCGCCGGGGAGCTGTTTTTT	CASSTETSAGELFF
NA	TRBV5-1	TRBJ2-5	TRBD2	15	TGCGCCAGCAGCAAGCGGGCGGGGGGTCAGGAGACCCAGTACTTC	CASSKRAGGQETQYF
NA	TRBV10-3	TRBJ1-1	NA	15	TGTGCCATCAGTGAAAATTCTCGGGGGAACACTGAAGCTTTCTTT	CAISENSRGNTEAFF
NA	TRBV4-1	TRBJ2-2	TRBD2	15	TGCGCCAGCAGCCAAGAGGCTAGCGGGGGGCGGGAGCTGTTTTTT	CASSQEASGGRELFF
NA	TRBV28	TRBJ1-2	NA	13	TGTGCCAGCAGCCCCGCCAACCGATATGGCTACACCTTC	CASSPANRYGYTF
NA	TRBV4-1	TRBJ1-5	NA	14	TGCGCCAGCAGCCAAGGCGGGGGGAGTCAGCCCCAGCATTTT	CASSQGGGSQPQHF
few	TRBV29-1	TRBJ1-5	TRBD1	14	TGCAGCGCCTCCGGGACAGGGCAAAATCAGCCCCAGCATTTT	CSASGTGQNQPQHF
few	TRBV29-1	TRBJ2-5	NA	12	TGCAGCGCCCTCCCGGTGGAAGAGACCCAGTACTTC	CSALPVEETQYF
NA	TRBV29-1	TRBJ2-5	TRBD1	15	TGCAGCGTTGAAGAAGGACAGGGGATCCAAGAGACCCAGTACTTC	CSVEEGQGIQETQYF
NA	TRBV29-1	TRBJ2-7	NA	12	TGCAGCGTTGCCCAGGGTCCCTACGAGCAGTACTTC	CSVAQGPYEQYF
NA	TRBV30	TRBJ2-5	TRBD1	14	TGTGCCTGGAGTGAGGGACAGGGGGGAGAGACCCAGTACTTC	CAWSEGQGGETQYF
few	TRBV29-1	TRBJ2-1	NA	14	TGCAGCGTTGAAGCAGGGAGCTCCTACAATGAGCAGTTCTTC	CSVEAGSSYNEQFF
NA	TRBV5-1	TRBJ1-1	NA	15	TGCGCCAGCAGCTTGGCCGGTGACAGAAACACTGAAGCTTTCTTT	CASSLAGDRNTEAFF
NA	TRBV29-1	TRBJ2-7	NA	12	TGCAGCGTTGGCGACAATCACTACGAGCAGTACTTC	CSVGDNHYEQYF
few	TRBV10-3	TRBJ2-3	TRBD2	15	TGTGCCATCAGGAATGGACTAGCGGGCACAGATACGCAGTATTTT	CAIRNGLAGTDTQYF